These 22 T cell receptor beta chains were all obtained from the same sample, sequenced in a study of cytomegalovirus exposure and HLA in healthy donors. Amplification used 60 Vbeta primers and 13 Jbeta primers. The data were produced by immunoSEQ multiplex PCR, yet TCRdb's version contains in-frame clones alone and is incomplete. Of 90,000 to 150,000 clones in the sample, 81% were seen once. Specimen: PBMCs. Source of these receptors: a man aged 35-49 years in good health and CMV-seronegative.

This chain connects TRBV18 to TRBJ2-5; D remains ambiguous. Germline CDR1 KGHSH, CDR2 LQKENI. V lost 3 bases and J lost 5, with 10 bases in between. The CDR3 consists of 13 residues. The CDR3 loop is CASSPGLLETQYF. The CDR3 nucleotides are TGTGCCAGCTCACCCGGTCTGCTTGAGACCCAGTACTTC.

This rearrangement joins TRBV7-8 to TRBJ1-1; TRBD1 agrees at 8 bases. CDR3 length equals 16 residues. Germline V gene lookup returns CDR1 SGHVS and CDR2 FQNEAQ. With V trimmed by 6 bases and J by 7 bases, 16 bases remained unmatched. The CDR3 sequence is CASRGQGATSAGEAFF. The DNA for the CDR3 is TGTGCCAGCAGGGGGCAGGGGGCGACCTCGGCGGGTGAAGCTTTCTTT. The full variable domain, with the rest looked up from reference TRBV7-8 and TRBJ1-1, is GAGVSQSPRYKVAKRGQDVALRCDPISGHVSLFWYQQALGQGPEFLTYFQNEAQLDKSGLPSDRFFAERPEGSVSTLKIQRTQQEDSAVYLCASRGQGATSAGEAFFGQGTRLTVV.

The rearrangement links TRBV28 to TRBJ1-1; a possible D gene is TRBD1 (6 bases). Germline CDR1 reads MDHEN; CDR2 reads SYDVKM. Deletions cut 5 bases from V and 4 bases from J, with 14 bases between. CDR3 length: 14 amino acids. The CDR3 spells CASSPRQVTTEAFF. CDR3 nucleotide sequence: TGTGCCAGCAGTCCAAGACAGGTTACCACTGAAGCTTTCTTT.

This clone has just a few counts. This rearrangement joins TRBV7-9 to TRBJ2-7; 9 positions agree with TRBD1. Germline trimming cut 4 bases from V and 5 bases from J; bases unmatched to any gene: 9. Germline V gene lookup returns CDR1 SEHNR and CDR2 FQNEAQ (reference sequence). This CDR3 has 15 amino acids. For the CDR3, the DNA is TGTGCCAGCAGCTGGCCGGGACAGGGTGATGACGAGCAGTACTTC. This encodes CASSWPGQGDDEQYF.

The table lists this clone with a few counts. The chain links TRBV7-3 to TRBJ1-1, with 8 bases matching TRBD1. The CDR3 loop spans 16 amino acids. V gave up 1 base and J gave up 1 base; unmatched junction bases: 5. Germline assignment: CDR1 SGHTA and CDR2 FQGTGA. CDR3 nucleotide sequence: TGTGCCAGCAGCTTAATGGCAGGGGGCACGAACACTGAAGCTTTCTTT. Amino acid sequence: CASSLMAGGTNTEAFF.

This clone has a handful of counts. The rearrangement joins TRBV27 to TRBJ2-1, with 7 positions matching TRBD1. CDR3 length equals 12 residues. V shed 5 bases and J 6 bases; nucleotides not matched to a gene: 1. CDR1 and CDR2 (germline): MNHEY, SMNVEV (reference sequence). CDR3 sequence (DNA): TGTGCCAGCAGTCCAGGGGGCAATGAGCAGTTCTTC. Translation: CASSPGGNEQFF.

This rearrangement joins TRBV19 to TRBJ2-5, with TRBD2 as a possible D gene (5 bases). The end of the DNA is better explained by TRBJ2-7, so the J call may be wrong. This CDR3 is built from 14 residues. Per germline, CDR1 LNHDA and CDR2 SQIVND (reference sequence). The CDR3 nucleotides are TGTGCCAGTAGTATGAGGGTTCAGTCGTACGAGCAGTACTTC. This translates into CASSMRVQSYEQYF.

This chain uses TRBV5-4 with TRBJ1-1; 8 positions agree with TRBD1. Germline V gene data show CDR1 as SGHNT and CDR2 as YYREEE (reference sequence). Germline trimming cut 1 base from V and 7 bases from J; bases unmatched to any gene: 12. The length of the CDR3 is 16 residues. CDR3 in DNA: TGTGCCAGCAGCTTGAGTGGCAGGGGGCGCAACGTTGAAGCTTTCTTT. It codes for CASSLSGRGRNVEAFF.

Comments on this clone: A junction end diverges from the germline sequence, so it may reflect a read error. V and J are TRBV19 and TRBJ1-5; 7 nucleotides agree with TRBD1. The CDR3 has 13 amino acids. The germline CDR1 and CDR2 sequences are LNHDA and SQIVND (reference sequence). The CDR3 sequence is CASAGGSNQPRHF. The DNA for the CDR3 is TGTGCCAGTGCAGGGGGAAGTAATCAGCCCCGGCATTTT.

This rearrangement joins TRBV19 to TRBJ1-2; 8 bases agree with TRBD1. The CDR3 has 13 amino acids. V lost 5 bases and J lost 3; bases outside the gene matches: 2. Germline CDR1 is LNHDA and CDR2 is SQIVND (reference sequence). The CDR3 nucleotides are TGTGCCAGTAGTCCGGGACAGGACTATGGCTACACCTTC. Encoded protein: CASSPGQDYGYTF.

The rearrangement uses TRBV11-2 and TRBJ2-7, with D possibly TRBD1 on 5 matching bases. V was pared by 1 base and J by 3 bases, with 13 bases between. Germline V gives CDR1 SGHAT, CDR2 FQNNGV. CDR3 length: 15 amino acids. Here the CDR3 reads CASSLGRVSDYEQYF. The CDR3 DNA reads TGTGCCAGCAGCTTAGGCAGGGTCTCTGACTACGAGCAGTACTTC.

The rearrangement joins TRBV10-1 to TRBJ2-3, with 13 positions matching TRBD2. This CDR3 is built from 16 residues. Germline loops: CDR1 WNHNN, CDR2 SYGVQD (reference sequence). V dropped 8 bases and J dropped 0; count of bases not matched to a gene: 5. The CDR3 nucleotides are TGCGCCAGCTCGGGACTAGCGGGGACGAGCACAGATACGCAGTATTTT. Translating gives CASSGLAGTSTDTQYF.

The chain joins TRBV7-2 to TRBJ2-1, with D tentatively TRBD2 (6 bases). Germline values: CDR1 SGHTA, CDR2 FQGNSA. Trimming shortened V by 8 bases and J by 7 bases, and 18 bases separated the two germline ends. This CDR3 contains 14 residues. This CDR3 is CASRVVREENEQFF. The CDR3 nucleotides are TGTGCCAGCCGGGTAGTGAGGGAGGAGAATGAGCAGTTCTTC. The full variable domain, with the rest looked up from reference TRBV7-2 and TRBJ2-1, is GAGVSQSPSNKVTEKGKDVELRCDPISGHTALYWYRQSLGQGLEFLIYFQGNSAPDKSGLPSDRFSAERTGGSVSTLTIQRTQQEDSAVYLCASRVVREENEQFFGPGTRLTVL.

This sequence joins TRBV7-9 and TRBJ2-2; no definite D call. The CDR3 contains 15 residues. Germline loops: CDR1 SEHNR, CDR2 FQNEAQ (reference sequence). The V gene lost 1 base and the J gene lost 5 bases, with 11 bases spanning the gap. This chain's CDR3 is CASSLGAGVTGELFF. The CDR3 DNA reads TGTGCCAGCAGCTTAGGAGCCGGAGTGACCGGGGAGCTGTTTTTT.

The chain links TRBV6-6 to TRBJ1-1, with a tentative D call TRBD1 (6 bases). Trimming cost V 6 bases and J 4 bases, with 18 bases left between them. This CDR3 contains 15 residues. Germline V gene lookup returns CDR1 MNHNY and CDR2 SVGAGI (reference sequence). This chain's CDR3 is CASSFGGHTSTEAFF. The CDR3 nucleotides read TGTGCCAGCAGCTTTGGGGGACATACGTCCACTGAAGCTTTCTTT.

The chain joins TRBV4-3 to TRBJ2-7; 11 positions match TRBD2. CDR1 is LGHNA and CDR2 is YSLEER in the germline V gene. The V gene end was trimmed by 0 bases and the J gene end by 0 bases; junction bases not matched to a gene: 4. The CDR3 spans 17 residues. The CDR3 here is CASSQERGLAGSYEQYF. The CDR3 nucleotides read TGCGCCAGCAGCCAAGAGCGAGGACTAGCGGGCTCCTACGAGCAGTACTTC.

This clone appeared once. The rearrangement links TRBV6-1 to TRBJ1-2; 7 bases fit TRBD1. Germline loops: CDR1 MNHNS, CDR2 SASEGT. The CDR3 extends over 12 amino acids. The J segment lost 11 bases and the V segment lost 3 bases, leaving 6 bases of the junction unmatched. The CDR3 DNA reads TGTGCCAGCAGTGAGAGTAGGGACAGTTACACCTTC. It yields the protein CASSESRDSYTF.

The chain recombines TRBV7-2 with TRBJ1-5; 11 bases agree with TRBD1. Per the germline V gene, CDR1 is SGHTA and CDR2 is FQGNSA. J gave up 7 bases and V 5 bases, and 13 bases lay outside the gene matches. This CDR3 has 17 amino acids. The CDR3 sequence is CASSLSSGTGGFQPQHF. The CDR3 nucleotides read TGTGCCAGCAGCCTATCCAGTGGGACAGGGGGGTTCCAGCCCCAGCATTTT.

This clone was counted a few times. The CDR3 spells CASKTDYEQYF. In DNA form, the CDR3 reads TGTGCCAGCAAGACAGACTACGAGCAGTACTTC. The chain carries TRBV2 and TRBJ2-7; the D gene is possibly TRBD1 (5 bases). CDR3 length: 11 amino acids. Germline V gives CDR1 SNHLY, CDR2 FYNNEI. Between the trimmed V and J ends, which lost 7 bases and 3 bases, there was a span of 7 bases.

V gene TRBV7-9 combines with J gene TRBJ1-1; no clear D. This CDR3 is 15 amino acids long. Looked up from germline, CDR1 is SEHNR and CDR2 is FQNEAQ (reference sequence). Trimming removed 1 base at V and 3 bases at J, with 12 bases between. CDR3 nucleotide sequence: TGTGCCAGCAGCTTAGGGGAGGGAATCGACACTGAAGCTTTCTTT. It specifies CASSLGEGIDTEAFF.

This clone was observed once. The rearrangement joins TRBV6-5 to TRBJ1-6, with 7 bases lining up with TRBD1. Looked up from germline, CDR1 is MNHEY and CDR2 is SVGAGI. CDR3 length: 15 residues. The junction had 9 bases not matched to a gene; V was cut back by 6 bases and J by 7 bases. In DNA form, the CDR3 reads TGTGCCAGCAGAAACGACAGGGTCCGGAATTCACCCCTCCACTTT. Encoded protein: CASRNDRVRNSPLHF.

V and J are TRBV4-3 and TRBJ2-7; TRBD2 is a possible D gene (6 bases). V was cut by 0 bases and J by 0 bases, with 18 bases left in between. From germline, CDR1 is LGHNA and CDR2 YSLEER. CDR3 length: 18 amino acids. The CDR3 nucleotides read TGCGCCAGCAGCCAAGACGTGGCGGGATTGGGGAGCTCCTACGAGCAGTACTTC. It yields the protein CASSQDVAGLGSSYEQYF.